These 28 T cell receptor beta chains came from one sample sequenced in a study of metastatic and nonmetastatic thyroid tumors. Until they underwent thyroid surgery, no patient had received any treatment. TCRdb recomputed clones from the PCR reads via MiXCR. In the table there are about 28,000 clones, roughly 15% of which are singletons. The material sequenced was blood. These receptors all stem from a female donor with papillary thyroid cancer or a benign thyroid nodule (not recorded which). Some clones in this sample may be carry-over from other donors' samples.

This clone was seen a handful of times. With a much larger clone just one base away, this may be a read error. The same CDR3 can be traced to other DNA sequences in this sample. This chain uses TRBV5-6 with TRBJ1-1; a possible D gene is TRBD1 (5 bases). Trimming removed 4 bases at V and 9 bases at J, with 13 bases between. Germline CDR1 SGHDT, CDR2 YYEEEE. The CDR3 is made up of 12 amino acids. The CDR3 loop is CASSRRGVKAFF. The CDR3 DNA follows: TGTGCCAGCAGCAGGCGAGGGGTGAAAGCTTTCTTT.

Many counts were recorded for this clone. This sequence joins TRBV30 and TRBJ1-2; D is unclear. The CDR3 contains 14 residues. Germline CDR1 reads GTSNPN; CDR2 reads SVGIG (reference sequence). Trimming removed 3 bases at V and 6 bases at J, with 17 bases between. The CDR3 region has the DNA TGTGCCTGGAGCCCGACTTCGGGGTCCCATGGCTACACCTTC. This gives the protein CAWSPTSGSHGYTF. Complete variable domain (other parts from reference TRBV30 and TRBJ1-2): SQTIHQWPATLVQPVGSPLSLECTVEGTSNPNLYWYRQAAGRGLQLLFYSVGIGQISSEVPQNLSASRPQDRQFILSSKKLLLSDSGFYLCAWSPTSGSHGYTFGSGTRLTVV.

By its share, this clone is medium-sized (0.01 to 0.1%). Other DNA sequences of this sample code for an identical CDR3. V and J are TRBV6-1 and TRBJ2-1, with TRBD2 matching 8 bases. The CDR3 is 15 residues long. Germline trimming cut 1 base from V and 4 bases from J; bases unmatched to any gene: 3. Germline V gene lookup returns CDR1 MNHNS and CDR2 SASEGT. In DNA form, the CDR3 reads TGTGCCAGCAGTGAAGGGGGCGGGAGGTACAATGAGCAGTTCTTC. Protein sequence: CASSEGGGRYNEQFF.

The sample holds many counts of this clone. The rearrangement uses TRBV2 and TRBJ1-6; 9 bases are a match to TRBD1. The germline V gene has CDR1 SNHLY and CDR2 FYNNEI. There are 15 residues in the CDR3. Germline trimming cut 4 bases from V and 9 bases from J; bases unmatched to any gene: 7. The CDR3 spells CASSGSGQGSSPLHF. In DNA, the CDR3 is TGTGCCAGCAGTGGATCGGGACAGGGAAGTTCACCCCTCCACTTT. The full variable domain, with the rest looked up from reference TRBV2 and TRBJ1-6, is EPEVTQTPSHQVTQMGQEVILRCVPISNHLYFYWYRQILGQKVEFLVSFYNNEISEKSEIFDDQFSVERPDGSNFTLKIRSTKLEDSAMYFCASSGSGQGSSPLHFGNGTRLTVT.

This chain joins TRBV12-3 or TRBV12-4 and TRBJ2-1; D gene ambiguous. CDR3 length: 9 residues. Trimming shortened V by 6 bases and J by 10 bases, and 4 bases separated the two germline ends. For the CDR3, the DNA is TGTGCCAGCAGGGGGGAGCAGTTCTTC. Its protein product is CASRGEQFF.

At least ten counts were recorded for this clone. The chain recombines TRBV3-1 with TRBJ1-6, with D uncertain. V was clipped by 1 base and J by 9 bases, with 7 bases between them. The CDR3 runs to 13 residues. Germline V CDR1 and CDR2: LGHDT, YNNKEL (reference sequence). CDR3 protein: CASSQGAPSPLHF. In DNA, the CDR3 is TGTGCCAGCAGCCAAGGAGCCCCTTCACCCCTCCACTTT. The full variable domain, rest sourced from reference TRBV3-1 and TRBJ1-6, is DTAVSQTPKYLVTQMGNDKSIKCEQNLGHDTMYWYKQDSKKFLKIMFSYNNKELIINETVPNRFSPKSPDKAHLNLHINSLELGDSAVYFCASSQGAPSPLHFGNGTRLTVT.

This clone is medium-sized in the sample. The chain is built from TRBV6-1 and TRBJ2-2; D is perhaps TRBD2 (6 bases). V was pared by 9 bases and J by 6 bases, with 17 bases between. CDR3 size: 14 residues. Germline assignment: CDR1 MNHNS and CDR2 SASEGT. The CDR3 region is CARGGSFLAGELFF. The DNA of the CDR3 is TGTGCCAGGGGGGGAAGTTTCTTAGCCGGGGAGCTGTTTTTT.

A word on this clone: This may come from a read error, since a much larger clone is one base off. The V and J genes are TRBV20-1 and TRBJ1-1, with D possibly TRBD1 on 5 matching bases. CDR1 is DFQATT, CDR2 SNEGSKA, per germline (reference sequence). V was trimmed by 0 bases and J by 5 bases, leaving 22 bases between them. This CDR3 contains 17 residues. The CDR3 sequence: CSARDLVYSGVWTEAFF. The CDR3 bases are TGCAGTGCTAGAGATCTAGTTTACTCGGGGGTGTGGACTGAAGCTTTCTTT.

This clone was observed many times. The chain's CDR3 is CASSRTGGQETQYF. CDR3 bases: TGTGCCAGTAGTAGAACAGGGGGCCAAGAGACCCAGTACTTC. The chain links TRBV19 to TRBJ2-5, with 8 bases matching TRBD1. V lost 4 bases, J lost 1 base, and 2 bases stayed unmatched. The germline V gene encodes CDR1 LNHDA and CDR2 SQIVND (reference sequence). This CDR3 spans 14 amino acids. The complete variable domain, with remaining parts taken from reference TRBV19 and TRBJ2-5, reads DGGITQSPKYLFRKEGQNVTLSCEQNLNHDAMYWYRQDPGQGLRLIYYSQIVNDFQKGDIAEGYSVSREKKESFPLTVTSAQKNPTAFYLCASSRTGGQETQYFGPGTRLLVL.

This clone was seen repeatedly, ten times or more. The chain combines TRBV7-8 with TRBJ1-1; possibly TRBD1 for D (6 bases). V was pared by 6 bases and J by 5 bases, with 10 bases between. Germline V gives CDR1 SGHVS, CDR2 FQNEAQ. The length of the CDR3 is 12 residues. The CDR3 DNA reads TGTGCCAGCAGTCAGGGGTTAACTGAAGCTTTCTTT. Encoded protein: CASSQGLTEAFF.

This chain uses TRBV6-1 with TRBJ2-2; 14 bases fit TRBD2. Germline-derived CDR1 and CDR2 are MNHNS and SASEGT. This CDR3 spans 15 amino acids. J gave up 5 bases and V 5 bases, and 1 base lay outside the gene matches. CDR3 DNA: TGTGCCAGCAGTAGGACTAGCGGGGGGACCGGGGAGCTGTTTTTT. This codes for CASSRTSGGTGELFF.

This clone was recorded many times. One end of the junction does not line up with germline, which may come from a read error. Here the CDR3 DNA reads TGTGCTAGCAGCCCCCGGGCGGGGGAGCTGTTTTTT. Encoded protein: CASSPRAGELFF. The chain carries TRBV7-7 and TRBJ2-2; no clear D gene. Germline-derived CDR1 and CDR2 are SSHAT and FNYEAQ (reference sequence). The CDR3 has 12 residues.

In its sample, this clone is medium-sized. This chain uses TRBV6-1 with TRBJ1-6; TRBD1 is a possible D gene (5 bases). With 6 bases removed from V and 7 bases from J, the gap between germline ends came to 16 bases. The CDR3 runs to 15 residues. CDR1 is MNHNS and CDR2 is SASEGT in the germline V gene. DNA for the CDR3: TGTGCCAGCAGACCCCCGGGCGGGGGGAATTCACCCCTCCACTTT. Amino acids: CASRPPGGGNSPLHF.

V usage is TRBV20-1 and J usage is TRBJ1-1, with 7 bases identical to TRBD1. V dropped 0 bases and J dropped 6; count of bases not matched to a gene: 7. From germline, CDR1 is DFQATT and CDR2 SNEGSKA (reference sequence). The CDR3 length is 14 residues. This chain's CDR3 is CSARETTGWAEAFF. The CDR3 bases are TGCAGTGCTAGAGAGACGACAGGGTGGGCTGAAGCTTTCTTT.

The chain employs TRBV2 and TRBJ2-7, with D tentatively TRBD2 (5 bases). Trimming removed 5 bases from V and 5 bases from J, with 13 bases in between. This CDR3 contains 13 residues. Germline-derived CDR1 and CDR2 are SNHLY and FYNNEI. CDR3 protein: CASSPPGGDEQYF. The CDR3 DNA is TGTGCCAGCAGTCCCCCTGGAGGCGACGAGCAGTACTTC.

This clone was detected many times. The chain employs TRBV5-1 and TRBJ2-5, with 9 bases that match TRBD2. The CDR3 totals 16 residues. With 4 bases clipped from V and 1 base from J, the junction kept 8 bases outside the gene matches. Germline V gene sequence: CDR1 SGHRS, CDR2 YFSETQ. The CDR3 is CASSLKRGAFQETQYF. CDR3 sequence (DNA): TGCGCCAGCAGCCTAAAGCGGGGGGCGTTCCAAGAGACCCAGTACTTC.

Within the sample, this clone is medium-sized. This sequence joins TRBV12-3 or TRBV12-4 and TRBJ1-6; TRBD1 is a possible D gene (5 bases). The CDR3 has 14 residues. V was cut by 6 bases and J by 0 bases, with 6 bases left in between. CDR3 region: CASRGGSYNSPLHF. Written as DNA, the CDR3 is TGTGCCAGCAGGGGGGGCTCCTATAATTCACCCCTCCACTTT.

As DNA, the CDR3 is TGCGCCATCATTTTGGCGACTAGCGGGGGGGCTCTAGATACGCAGTATTTT. Its protein product is CAIILATSGGALDTQYF. The chain uses TRBV5-1 and TRBJ2-3, with 14 bases identical to TRBD2. The CDR3 length is 17 residues. V lost 9 bases to trimming and J lost 5 bases; unmatched junction nucleotides: 14. CDR1 is SGHRS and CDR2 is YFSETQ in the germline V gene.

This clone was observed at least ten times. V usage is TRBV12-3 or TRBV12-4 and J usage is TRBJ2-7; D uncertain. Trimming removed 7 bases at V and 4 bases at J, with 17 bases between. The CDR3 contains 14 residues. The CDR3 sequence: CASIDPFDLYEQYF. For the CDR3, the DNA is TGTGCCAGCATCGACCCCTTCGATTTATACGAGCAGTACTTC.

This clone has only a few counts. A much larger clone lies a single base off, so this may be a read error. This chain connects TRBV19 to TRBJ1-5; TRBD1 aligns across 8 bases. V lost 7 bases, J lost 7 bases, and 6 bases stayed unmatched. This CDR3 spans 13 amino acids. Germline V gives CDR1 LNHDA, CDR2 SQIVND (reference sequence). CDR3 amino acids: CASIQDRDQPQHF. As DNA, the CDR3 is TGTGCCAGTATCCAGGACAGGGACCAGCCCCAGCATTTT.

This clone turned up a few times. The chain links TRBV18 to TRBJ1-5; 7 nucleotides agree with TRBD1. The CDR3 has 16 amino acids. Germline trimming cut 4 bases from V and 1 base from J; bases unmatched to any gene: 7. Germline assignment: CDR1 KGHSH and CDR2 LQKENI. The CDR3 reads CASSLQGGRSNQPQHF. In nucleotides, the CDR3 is TGTGCCAGCTCACTCCAGGGGGGCAGAAGCAATCAGCCCCAGCATTTT.

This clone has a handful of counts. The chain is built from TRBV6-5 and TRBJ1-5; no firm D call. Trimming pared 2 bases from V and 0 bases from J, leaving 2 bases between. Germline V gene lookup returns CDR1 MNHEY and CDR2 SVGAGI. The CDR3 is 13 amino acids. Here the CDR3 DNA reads TGTGCCAGCAGTTACACTAGCAATCAGCCCCAGCATTTT. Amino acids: CASSYTSNQPQHF.

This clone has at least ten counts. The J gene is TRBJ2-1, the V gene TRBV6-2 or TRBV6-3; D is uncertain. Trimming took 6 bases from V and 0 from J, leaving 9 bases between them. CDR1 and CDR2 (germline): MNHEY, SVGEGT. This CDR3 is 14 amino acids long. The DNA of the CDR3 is TGTGCCAGCAGGAACCTTAACTCCTACAATGAGCAGTTCTTC. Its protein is CASRNLNSYNEQFF.

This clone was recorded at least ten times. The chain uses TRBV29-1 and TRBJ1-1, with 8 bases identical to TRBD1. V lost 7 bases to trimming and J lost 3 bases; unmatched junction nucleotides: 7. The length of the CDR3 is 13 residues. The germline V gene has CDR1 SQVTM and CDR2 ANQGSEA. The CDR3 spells CSATLTGDTEAFF. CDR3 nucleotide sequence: TGCAGCGCCACGCTGACAGGGGACACTGAAGCTTTCTTT.

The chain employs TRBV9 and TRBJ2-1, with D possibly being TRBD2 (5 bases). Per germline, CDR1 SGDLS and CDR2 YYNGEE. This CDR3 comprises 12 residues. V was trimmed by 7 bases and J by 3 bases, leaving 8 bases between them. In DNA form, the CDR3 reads TGTGCCAGCGCCCGGGACTACAATGAGCAGTTCTTC. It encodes CASARDYNEQFF. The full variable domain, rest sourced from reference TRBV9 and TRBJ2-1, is DSGVTQTPKHLITATGQRVTLRCSPRSGDLSVYWYQQSLDQGLQFLIQYYNGEERAKGNILERFSAQQFPDLHSELNLSSLELGDSALYFCASARDYNEQFFGPGTRLTVL.

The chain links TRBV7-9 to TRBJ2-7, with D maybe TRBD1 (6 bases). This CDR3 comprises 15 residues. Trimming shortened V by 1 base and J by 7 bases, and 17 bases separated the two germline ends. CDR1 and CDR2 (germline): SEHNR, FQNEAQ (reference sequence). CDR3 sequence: CASSLVGWGRGEQYF. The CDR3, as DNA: TGTGCCAGCAGCTTAGTAGGGTGGGGGCGCGGGGAGCAGTACTTC.

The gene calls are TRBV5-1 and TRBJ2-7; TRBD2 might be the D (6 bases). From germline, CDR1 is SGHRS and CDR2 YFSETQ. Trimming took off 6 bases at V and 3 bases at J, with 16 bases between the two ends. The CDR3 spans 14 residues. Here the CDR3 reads CASTAGTADYEQYF. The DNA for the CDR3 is TGCGCCAGCACTGCGGGGACGGCTGACTACGAGCAGTACTTC. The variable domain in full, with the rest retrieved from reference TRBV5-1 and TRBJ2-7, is KAGVTQTPRYLIKTRGQQVTLSCSPISGHRSVSWYQQTPGQGLQFLFEYFSETQRNKGNFPGRFSGRQFSNSRSEMNVSTLELGDSALYLCASTAGTADYEQYFGPGTRLTVT.

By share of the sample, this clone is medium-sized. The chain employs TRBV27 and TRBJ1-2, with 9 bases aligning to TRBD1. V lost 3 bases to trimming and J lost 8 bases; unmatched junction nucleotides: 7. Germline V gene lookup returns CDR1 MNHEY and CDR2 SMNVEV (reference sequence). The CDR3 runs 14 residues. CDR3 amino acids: CASSFVQGARGYTF. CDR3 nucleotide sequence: TGTGCCAGCAGTTTCGTACAGGGGGCGCGGGGCTACACCTTC.